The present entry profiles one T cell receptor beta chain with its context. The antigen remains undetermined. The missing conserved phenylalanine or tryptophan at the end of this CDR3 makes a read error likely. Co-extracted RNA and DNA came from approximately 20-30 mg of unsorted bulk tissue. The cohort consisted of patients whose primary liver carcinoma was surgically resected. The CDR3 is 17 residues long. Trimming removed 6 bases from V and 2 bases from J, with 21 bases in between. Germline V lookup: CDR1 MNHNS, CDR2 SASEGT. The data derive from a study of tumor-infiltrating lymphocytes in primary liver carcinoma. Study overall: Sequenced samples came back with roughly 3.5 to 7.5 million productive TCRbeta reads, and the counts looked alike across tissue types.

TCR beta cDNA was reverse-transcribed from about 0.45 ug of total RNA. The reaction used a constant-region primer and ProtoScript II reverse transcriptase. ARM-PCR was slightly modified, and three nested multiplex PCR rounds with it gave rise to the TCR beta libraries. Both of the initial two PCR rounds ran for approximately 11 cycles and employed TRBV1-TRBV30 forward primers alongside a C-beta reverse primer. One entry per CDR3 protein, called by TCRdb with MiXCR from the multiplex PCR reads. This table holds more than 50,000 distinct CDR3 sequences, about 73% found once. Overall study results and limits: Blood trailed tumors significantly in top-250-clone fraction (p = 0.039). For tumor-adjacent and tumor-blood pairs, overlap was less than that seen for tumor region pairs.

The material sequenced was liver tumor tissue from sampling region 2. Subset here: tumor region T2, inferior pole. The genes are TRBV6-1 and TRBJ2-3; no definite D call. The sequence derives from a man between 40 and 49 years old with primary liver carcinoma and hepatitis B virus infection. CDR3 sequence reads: CASRPPAAYSFTDTQYL. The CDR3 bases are TGTGCCAGCAGGCCCCCGGCAGCCTACTCCTTCACAGATACGCAGTATTTA.